One and the same sample provided the 12 T cell receptor beta chains below, sequenced in a study of PD-1 blockade in classical Hodgkin lymphoma. Every patient had relapsed following autologous stem cell transplantation, and cohorts differed in brentuximab vedotin exposure. The data were produced by immunoSEQ multiplex PCR, yet TCRdb's version contains in-frame clones alone and is incomplete. Of nearly 55,000 clones listed, 81% are singletons. The input for sequencing was peripheral blood mononuclear cells (PBMCs), taken at baseline. These receptors were taken from a human donor with classical Hodgkin lymphoma.

This clone was seen more than once but under ten times. The rearrangement links TRBV27 to TRBJ1-5; tentatively, D is TRBD1 (6 bases). CDR3 length: 17 residues. Trimming shortened V by 5 bases and J by 3 bases, and 20 bases separated the two germline ends. CDR1 is MNHEY and CDR2 is SMNVEV in the germline V gene (reference sequence). The CDR3 DNA sequence: TGTGCCAGCAGTCTTCTTTCGGTGGCAGGGGCCAATCAGCCCCAGCATTTT. The encoded protein is CASSLLSVAGANQPQHF.

This clone turned up a few times. The J gene is TRBJ1-1, the V gene TRBV7-8, with D hard to call. This CDR3 is built from 15 residues. Germline assignment: CDR1 SGHVS and CDR2 FQNEAQ. Between the trimmed V and J ends, which lost 4 bases and 1 base, there was a span of 13 bases. The CDR3 sequence is CASSSRRTENTEAFF. In DNA, the CDR3 is TGTGCCAGCAGCTCACGACGGACGGAGAACACTGAAGCTTTCTTT.

The chain recombines TRBV9 with TRBJ2-2, with D perhaps matching TRBD2 (6 bases). The CDR3 runs to 16 residues. Trimming stripped 3 bases from V and 5 bases from J, with 17 bases between. Germline V lookup: CDR1 SGDLS, CDR2 YYNGEE. This CDR3 is CASSARGSLNTGELFF. CDR3 DNA: TGTGCCAGCAGCGCGCGGGGATCTCTTAATACCGGGGAGCTGTTTTTT.

The chain combines TRBV4-3 with TRBJ1-2; maybe TRBD1 (6 bases). CDR3 length: 17 residues. In germline, CDR1 is LGHNA, CDR2 YSLEER. V lost 0 bases to trimming and J lost 7 bases, with 21 bases between them. In DNA form, the CDR3 reads TGCGCCAGCAGCCAAGATCGAGCGACAGGCACAGAGGTTGGCTACACCTTC. This translates into CASSQDRATGTEVGYTF.

The chain carries TRBV5-1 and TRBJ1-1; 9 nucleotides line up with TRBD1. This CDR3 has 14 amino acids. With 3 bases clipped from V and 3 bases from J, the junction kept 3 bases outside the gene matches. CDR1 is SGHRS, CDR2 YFSETQ, per germline. In DNA form, the CDR3 reads TGCGCCAGCAGCTGGGGACAGGGCTACACTGAAGCTTTCTTT. Residues: CASSWGQGYTEAFF.

V usage is TRBV6-5 and J usage is TRBJ2-5; possibly TRBD2 for D (5 bases). The CDR3 extends over 13 amino acids. Germline loops: CDR1 MNHEY, CDR2 SVGAGI. V was clipped by 4 bases and J by 4 bases, with 10 bases between them. CDR3 nucleotide sequence: TGTGCCAGCAGTTTAAGCGGAGGAGAGACCCAGTACTTC. Its translation is CASSLSGGETQYF.

The chain uses TRBV30 and TRBJ2-7; no clear D. CDR1 is GTSNPN and CDR2 is SVGIG in the germline V gene (reference sequence). V was shortened by 5 bases and J by 3 bases, with 8 bases between the two germline ends. The CDR3 runs 11 residues. The CDR3 bases are TGTGCCTGGGGTTCTCTCTACGAGCAGTACTTC. Protein: CAWGSLYEQYF.

V and J are TRBV2 and TRBJ2-1; unclear D gene. This CDR3 comprises 14 residues. Trimming cost V 7 bases and J 0 bases, with 10 bases left between them. Germline CDR1 is SNHLY and CDR2 is FYNNEI. The CDR3: CASNDPGSYNEQFF. The CDR3 DNA reads TGTGCCAGCAATGACCCCGGCTCCTACAATGAGCAGTTCTTC.

This chain connects TRBV5-3 to TRBJ1-2; 12 bases fit TRBD1. TRBV5-3 is marked as an open reading frame, function uncertain. This CDR3 is built from 17 residues. V was pared by 2 bases and J by 3 bases, with 8 bases of the junction left unmatched. CDR3 nucleotide sequence: TGTGCCAGAAGCTTCTACTCCGGGACAGGGGGCGACTATGGCTACACCTTC. Its protein is CARSFYSGTGGDYGYTF.

The V gene is TRBV6-5, the J gene TRBJ1-1, with a tentative D call TRBD1 (5 bases). V was trimmed by 6 bases and J by 2 bases, leaving 13 bases between them. The CDR3 length is 14 residues. The germline V gene has CDR1 MNHEY and CDR2 SVGAGI. The CDR3 region is CASSPDTFNTEAFF. The CDR3 DNA reads TGTGCCAGCAGCCCGGACACCTTCAACACTGAAGCTTTCTTT.

This chain uses TRBV27 with TRBJ1-1; no clear D gene. V was pared by 4 bases and J by 4 bases, with 16 bases between. The CDR3 sequence is 15 residues long. Germline V gene data show CDR1 as MNHEY and CDR2 as SMNVEV (reference sequence). In DNA, the CDR3 is TGTGCCAGCAGTTCCCAGACCCCCAGGATCACTGAAGCTTTCTTT. It encodes CASSSQTPRITEAFF.

The chain combines TRBV6-4 with TRBJ2-3; D is unclear. V lost 0 bases and J lost 1, with 5 bases in between. The CDR3 sequence is 14 residues long. Germline assignment: CDR1 MRHNA and CDR2 SNTAGT. In DNA, the CDR3 is TGTGCCAGCAGTGACTCGGCAGGCACAGATACGCAGTATTTT. Encoded protein: CASSDSAGTDTQYF.